These 25 T cell receptor beta chains originate from one sample sequenced in a study of blood T cell repertoires in COVID-19. Measured with immunoSEQ multiplex PCR; TCRdb has only the in-frame clones, and not every one. The table lists hundreds of thousands of clones, roughly 89% of them singletons. The specimen was peripheral blood. These receptors originate from a man aged 18 to 29 with COVID-19, enrolled during active disease.

This clone was counted only a few times. The chain carries TRBV7-6 and TRBJ2-1; 7 bases agree with TRBD2. J lost 0 bases, V lost 0 bases, and 2 bases had no gene match. Germline CDR1 reads SGHVS; CDR2 reads FNYEAQ. CDR3 length equals 16 residues. CDR3 DNA sequence: TGTGCCAGCAGCTTAGCCGGCGGGGGCTCCTACAATGAGCAGTTCTTC. Its protein is CASSLAGGGSYNEQFF.

The chain couples TRBV2 to TRBJ1-6, with TRBD1 as a possible D gene (6 bases). Germline V gives CDR1 SNHLY, CDR2 FYNNEI. This CDR3 comprises 12 residues. The ends were cut back, 8 bases at V and 9 bases at J, with 11 bases in the middle. CDR3 nucleotide sequence: TGTGCCAGCCGAGGGGGATCTTCACCCCTCCACTTT. Translation: CASRGGSSPLHF.

CDR3 loop: CASSTSGATDTQYF. CDR3 nucleotides: TGCGCCAGCTCGACTAGCGGGGCCACAGATACGCAGTATTTT. The chain is built from TRBV10-2 and TRBJ2-3, with 11 bases identical to TRBD2. The V and J ends lost 8 bases and 2 bases, in that order; junction bases with no gene match: 3. The V gene's germline CDR1 is WSHSY and CDR2 SAAADI. The CDR3 sequence is 14 residues long.

This clone was seen a handful of times. V gene TRBV25-1 combines with J gene TRBJ2-1; 7 bases are shared with TRBD1. The CDR3 totals 16 residues. Germline V gives CDR1 MGHDK, CDR2 SYGVNS. The trim removed 8 bases at V and 0 bases at J, leaving 10 bases unmatched. The CDR3 region is CASHTEAGGSYNEQFF. The CDR3, as DNA: TGTGCCAGCCACACGGAGGCAGGGGGCTCCTACAATGAGCAGTTCTTC.

This clone occurred a few times. CDR3 residues: CASSIQGALSNQPQHF. As DNA, the CDR3 is TGTGCCAGTAGTATCCAGGGGGCGCTAAGCAATCAGCCCCAGCATTTT. The gene calls are TRBV19 and TRBJ1-5, with 8 positions matching TRBD1. CDR1 and CDR2 from the germline V gene are LNHDA and SQIVND (reference sequence). Germline trimming cut 3 bases from V and 1 base from J; bases unmatched to any gene: 5. The CDR3 is 16 residues long.

The genes are TRBV2 and TRBJ2-3; D unclear. The CDR3 loop spans 10 amino acids. V was trimmed by 9 bases and J by 6 bases, leaving 7 bases between them. Germline CDR1 reads SNHLY; CDR2 reads FYNNEI. DNA for the CDR3: TGTGCCAGTTCAGATGATACGCAGTATTTT. Protein product: CASSDDTQYF.

The chain recombines TRBV5-1 with TRBJ2-6; 9 nucleotides match TRBD1. Germline V gene data show CDR1 as SGHRS and CDR2 as YFSETQ. The CDR3 sequence is 19 residues long. J gave up 2 bases and V 4 bases, and 13 bases lay outside the gene matches. The CDR3 DNA follows: TGCGCCAGCAGCCCTACCCGGGACAGGGACTTAACTGGGGCCAACGTCCTGACTTTC. Translated: CASSPTRDRDLTGANVLTF.

CDR3 protein: CASSSQTSGGSYEQYF. Here the CDR3 DNA reads TGTGCCAGCAGCTCTCAGACTAGCGGGGGGTCCTACGAGCAGTACTTC. The chain uses TRBV7-9 and TRBJ2-7; 13 bases map to TRBD2. The CDR3 length is 16 residues. V trimming: 4 bases; J trimming: 1 base; junction bases outside the gene matches: 4. Germline V CDR1 and CDR2: SEHNR, FQNEAQ (reference sequence).

The chain combines TRBV25-1 with TRBJ2-5; D gene ambiguous. The germline V and J ends were trimmed by 4 bases and 7 bases, with 7 bases remaining between them. This CDR3 has 11 amino acids. From germline, CDR1 is MGHDK and CDR2 SYGVNS. The CDR3 nucleotides are TGTGCCAGCAGTGTAGGCGGGACCCAGTACTTC. It encodes CASSVGGTQYF.

The CDR3 nucleotides read TGTGCCAGCAGCGTAGTTGATGGGCAGGTGGAAGCTTTCTTT. Translated: CASSVVDGQVEAFF. The chain recombines TRBV9 with TRBJ1-1; D gene ambiguous. Trimming took off 0 bases at V and 8 bases at J, with 14 bases between the two ends. CDR1 and CDR2 from the germline V gene are SGDLS and YYNGEE. The CDR3 runs 14 residues.

The V gene is TRBV5-6, the J gene TRBJ1-1; TRBD1 might be the D (6 bases). CDR3 length: 15 amino acids. The V end lost 2 bases, the J end lost 2 bases, and 13 bases lay between the germline ends. The germline V gene encodes CDR1 SGHDT and CDR2 YYEEEE. The CDR3 DNA sequence: TGTGCCAGCAGCTTTTCGCAGGGGTTCAACACTGAAGCTTTCTTT. This gives the protein CASSFSQGFNTEAFF.

This clone has more than one count but fewer than ten. The chain joins TRBV20-1 to TRBJ2-2, with a weak D call TRBD2 (6 bases). Per germline, CDR1 DFQATT and CDR2 SNEGSKA (reference sequence). Trimming took 3 bases from V and 7 from J, leaving 9 bases between them. The CDR3 is made up of 12 amino acids. The CDR3 DNA is TGCAGTGCTAGTCGGGAGCTCGGGGAGCTGTTTTTT. This codes for CSASRELGELFF.

The chain joins TRBV2 to TRBJ2-7, with TRBD1 matching 10 bases. Trimming removed 7 bases from V and 1 base from J; junction bases left unmatched: 4. CDR3 length: 14 residues. The germline V gene encodes CDR1 SNHLY and CDR2 FYNNEI. CDR3 residues: CASKGQGTSYEQYF. CDR3 bases: TGTGCCAGCAAGGGACAGGGGACTTCCTACGAGCAGTACTTC.

J is TRBJ2-5 and V is TRBV14; 11 bases line up with TRBD2. J lost 5 bases, V lost 3 bases, and 5 bases had no gene match. Germline V CDR1 and CDR2: SGHDN, FVKESK. The CDR3 runs 15 residues. Here the CDR3 reads CASSQGTSGGETQYF. The CDR3 DNA reads TGTGCCAGCAGCCAGGGGACTAGCGGAGGGGAGACCCAGTACTTC.

This clone was picked up a small number of times. This chain connects TRBV5-4 to TRBJ1-2; TRBD1 agrees at 9 bases. With V trimmed by 6 bases and J by 6 bases, 6 bases remained unmatched. Germline assignment: CDR1 SGHNT and CDR2 YYREEE (reference sequence). The CDR3 length is 13 residues. This chain's CDR3 is CASTGQGWDGYTF. As DNA, the CDR3 is TGTGCCAGCACCGGACAGGGGTGGGATGGCTACACCTTC.

The chain employs TRBV7-2 and TRBJ2-7, with 10 bases matching TRBD2. Germline V CDR1 and CDR2: SGHTA, FQGNSA. This CDR3 contains 15 residues. J gave up 2 bases and V 4 bases, and 5 bases lay outside the gene matches. CDR3 DNA sequence: TGTGCCAGCAGCTGGGGACTAGCGAGACCCTACGAGCAGTACTTC. This translates into CASSWGLARPYEQYF.

About this clone itself: At the DNA level, this CDR3 is encoded by other sequences in the same sample as well. The J gene is TRBJ2-7, the V gene TRBV30; TRBD1 matches at 7 bases. The CDR3 runs to 14 residues. In germline, CDR1 is GTSNPN, CDR2 SVGIG (reference sequence). Unmatched junction bases numbered 4, after V lost 0 bases and J lost 2 bases. The CDR3 nucleotides are TGTGCCTGGAGTGTAGGGCAGGGGGCCTACGAGCAGTACTTC. The encoded protein is CAWSVGQGAYEQYF.

The genes are TRBV6-1 and TRBJ1-2, with D maybe TRBD1 (5 bases). Germline CDR1 is MNHNS and CDR2 is SASEGT. The CDR3 spans 13 residues. Deletions cut 1 base from V and 7 bases from J, with 10 bases between. The CDR3 DNA reads TGTGCCAGCAGTGAAGGCGGGGACGGTGGCTACACCTTC. Residues: CASSEGGDGGYTF.

V and J are TRBV3-1 (or the pseudogene TRBV3-2) and TRBJ1-2, with D maybe TRBD1 (5 bases). The CDR3 sequence is 15 residues long. The V gene's germline CDR1 is LGHDT and CDR2 YNNKEL (reference sequence). The V end lost 1 base, the J end lost 6 bases, and 15 bases lay between the germline ends. In nucleotides, the CDR3 is TGTGCCAGCAGCCAAGTATGGAGGGGCGCAGATGGCTACACCTTC. Its translation is CASSQVWRGADGYTF.

J is TRBJ1-1 and V is TRBV10-2, with D tentatively TRBD1 (5 bases). V was shortened by 7 bases and J by 1 base, with 19 bases between the two germline ends. Germline V gives CDR1 WSHSY, CDR2 SAAADI. This CDR3 has 16 amino acids. Here the CDR3 reads CASTGARETQNTEAFF. The CDR3, as DNA: TGCGCCAGCACTGGGGCGCGGGAGACGCAGAACACTGAAGCTTTCTTT.

This clone was recorded only once. The identical CDR3 is also encoded by other nucleotide sequences in the sample. In nucleotides, the CDR3 is TGTGCCAGCAGTTGGGGGCAGAGCTATGGCTACACCTTC. Translation: CASSWGQSYGYTF. The chain combines TRBV27 with TRBJ1-2, with a possible D match to TRBD1 (6 bases). This CDR3 is built from 13 residues. CDR1 and CDR2 from the germline V gene are MNHEY and SMNVEV (reference sequence). V was clipped by 4 bases and J by 4 bases, with 10 bases between them.

V gene TRBV29-1 combines with J gene TRBJ2-5; 11 nucleotides agree with TRBD1. The length of the CDR3 is 14 residues. Germline V gives CDR1 SQVTM, CDR2 ANQGSEA. Trimming took 6 bases from V and 4 from J; bases not matched to a gene: 7. This CDR3 is CSVVQGQGGETQYF. The CDR3 DNA reads as TGCAGCGTAGTCCAGGGACAGGGGGGAGAGACCCAGTACTTC. Complete variable domain (other parts from reference TRBV29-1 and TRBJ2-5): SAVISQKPSRDICQRGTSLTIQCQVDSQVTMMFWYRQQPGQSLTLIATANQGSEATYESGFVIDKFPISRPNLTFSTLTVSNMSPEDSSIYLCSVVQGQGGETQYFGPGTRLLVL.

This clone was counted a single time. The genes are TRBV10-1 and TRBJ1-1, with 7 bases matching TRBD1. The CDR3 is 13 amino acids. Germline assignment: CDR1 WNHNN and CDR2 SYGVQD (reference sequence). The junction had 7 bases not matched to a gene; V was cut back by 8 bases and J by 4 bases. CDR3 residues: CASSRDSVTEAFF. CDR3 DNA: TGCGCCAGCTCTCGGGACAGTGTCACTGAAGCTTTCTTT.

The chain links TRBV18 to TRBJ1-2; the match to TRBD1 covers 7 bases. The CDR3 has 14 residues. From germline, CDR1 is KGHSH and CDR2 LQKENI. J was trimmed by 7 bases and V by 4 bases; bases with no gene match: 9. The CDR3 DNA sequence: TGTGCCAGCTCACTAAACAGGGGTCGAAGTGGCTACACCTTC. Amino acid sequence: CASSLNRGRSGYTF.

This clone has a single count. The rearrangement uses TRBV5-6 and TRBJ2-5; TRBD2 agrees at 8 bases. In germline, CDR1 is SGHDT, CDR2 YYEEEE. The CDR3 consists of 13 residues. Trimming at V came to 5 bases and at J to 6 bases, leaving 6 bases not matched to a gene. CDR3 loop: CASRGLGLKTQYF. The DNA for the CDR3 is TGTGCCAGCAGGGGACTAGGGTTGAAGACCCAGTACTTC.